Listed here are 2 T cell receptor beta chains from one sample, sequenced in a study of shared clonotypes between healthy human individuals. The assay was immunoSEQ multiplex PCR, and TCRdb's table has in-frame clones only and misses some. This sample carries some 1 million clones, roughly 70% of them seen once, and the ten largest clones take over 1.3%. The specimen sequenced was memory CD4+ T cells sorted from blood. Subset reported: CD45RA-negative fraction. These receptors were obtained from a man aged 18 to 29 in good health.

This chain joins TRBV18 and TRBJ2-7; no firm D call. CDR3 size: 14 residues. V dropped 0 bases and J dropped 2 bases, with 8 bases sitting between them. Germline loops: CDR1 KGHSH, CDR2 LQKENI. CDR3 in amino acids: CASSPPMIPYEQYF. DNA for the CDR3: TGTGCCAGCTCACCACCCATGATACCCTACGAGCAGTACTTC.

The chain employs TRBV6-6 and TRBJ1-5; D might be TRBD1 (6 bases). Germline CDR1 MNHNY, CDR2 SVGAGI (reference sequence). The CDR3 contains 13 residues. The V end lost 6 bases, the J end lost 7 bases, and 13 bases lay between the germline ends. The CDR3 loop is CASSDPQGQPQHF. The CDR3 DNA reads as TGTGCCAGCAGCGACCCGCAGGGGCAGCCCCAGCATTTT.